These 21 T cell receptor beta chains originate from one sample sequenced in a study of T cell repertoires in cytomegalovirus infection. TCRdb reprocessed the reads with MiXCR, giving one entry per CDR3 protein. The sample consists of about 35,000 distinct CDR3 sequences, about 48% of them appearing once. These TCRs are of unknown antigen specificity. Sequenced here: CD8+ T cells from cultured PBMCs, sampled from culture after CMV antigen stimulation. The receptors derive from a human donor in good health (CMV status not recorded). Some clones in this sample may be carry-over from other donors' samples.

This clonotype has ten or more counts. This chain joins TRBV11-2 and TRBJ2-3; the D gene is possibly TRBD1 (6 bases). Trimming took 6 bases from V and 4 from J, leaving 17 bases between them. The CDR3 spans 15 residues. Per the germline V gene, CDR1 is SGHAT and CDR2 is FQNNGV. The CDR3 loop reads CASRGGMDRADTQYF. In DNA form, the CDR3 reads TGTGCCAGCAGGGGCGGAATGGACAGAGCAGATACGCAGTATTTT.

The chain uses TRBV6-1 and TRBJ2-1, with 11 bases that match TRBD2. This CDR3 is 21 amino acids long. Germline lookup yields CDR1 MNHNS and CDR2 SASEGT. The ends lost 5 bases at V and 0 bases at J; junction bases unmatched: 18. For the CDR3, the DNA is TGTGCCAGCAGTACGGACCACCCAGGACTAGCGGGCATGAGCTCCTACAATGAGCAGTTCTTC. It encodes CASSTDHPGLAGMSSYNEQFF.

The V gene is TRBV14, the J gene TRBJ2-1; D not resolved. This CDR3 spans 14 amino acids. Trimming left V 0 bases short and J 3 bases short, with 6 bases between. Germline-derived CDR1 and CDR2 are SGHDN and FVKESK. CDR3 sequence reads: CASSQETYYNEQFF. In DNA, the CDR3 is TGTGCCAGCAGCCAAGAGACCTACTACAATGAGCAGTTCTTC.

The rearrangement joins TRBV7-9 to TRBJ2-2; perhaps TRBD1 as D (6 bases). Trimming shortened V by 3 bases and J by 1 base, and 15 bases separated the two germline ends. Germline assignment: CDR1 SEHNR and CDR2 FQNEAQ (reference sequence). The CDR3 is 17 residues long. CDR3 in DNA: TGTGCCAGCAGCTTTGGGGGAACAGGGCTGAACACCGGGGAGCTGTTTTTT. Translated: CASSFGGTGLNTGELFF.

The CDR3: CASKGREGTKNIQYF. The CDR3 nucleotides read TGTGCCAGCAAAGGGCGGGAAGGGACCAAAAACATTCAGTACTTC. The V gene is TRBV28, the J gene TRBJ2-4; D perhaps matches TRBD2 (6 bases). This CDR3 comprises 15 residues. Germline V gene lookup returns CDR1 MDHEN and CDR2 SYDVKM. Trimming removed 7 bases at V and 2 bases at J, with 15 bases between.

A few counts support this clonotype. This sequence joins TRBV6-5 and TRBJ1-6; D gene uncertain. The germline CDR1 and CDR2 sequences are MNHEY and SVGAGI. This CDR3 contains 16 residues. V dropped 1 base and J dropped 0 bases, with 7 bases sitting between them. The CDR3 DNA is TGTGCCAGCAGTTACTTAGATAGCTCCTATAATTCACCCCTCCACTTT. Translating it yields CASSYLDSSYNSPLHF.

The rearrangement links TRBV6-4 to TRBJ2-1; 12 bases match TRBD2. V lost 6 bases, J lost 8 bases, and 5 bases stayed unmatched. The CDR3 spans 14 residues. Germline CDR1 MRHNA, CDR2 SNTAGT. CDR3 loop: CASSPGLAGHEQFF. The CDR3 DNA reads as TGTGCCAGCAGCCCGGGACTAGCGGGCCATGAGCAGTTCTTC.

There are many counts of this clonotype. The chain employs TRBV20-1 and TRBJ2-1; 7 nucleotides align to TRBD2. The CDR3 is 15 amino acids. V was clipped by 2 bases and J by 7 bases; unmatched bases: 11. Germline V gives CDR1 DFQATT, CDR2 SNEGSKA (reference sequence). The DNA for the CDR3 is TGCAGTGCTAGAAAAGAGGGAGGGCCGGTAAATGAGCAGTTCTTC. Translating gives CSARKEGGPVNEQFF.

The J gene is TRBJ1-5, the V gene TRBV6-8; D is unclear. With 8 bases removed from V and 4 bases from J, the gap between germline ends came to 6 bases. CDR1 is MNHGY, CDR2 SAAAGT, per germline. The CDR3 is 11 residues long. CDR3 nucleotides: TGTGCCAGCGGCCCAAATCAGCCCCAGCATTTT. It codes for CASGPNQPQHF.

The chain couples TRBV15 to TRBJ1-1; a possible D gene is TRBD1 (5 bases). Germline assignment: CDR1 LNHNV and CDR2 YYDKDF (reference sequence). This CDR3 has 16 residues. V lost 1 base to trimming and J lost 0 bases, with 12 bases between them. CDR3 protein: CATSRVLMGLNTEAFF. The DNA of the CDR3 is TGTGCCACCAGCAGAGTCCTCATGGGGCTGAACACTGAAGCTTTCTTT.

Only one count was recorded for this clonotype. The V call is TRBV28, the J call TRBJ2-7; 11 bases are a match to TRBD2. The CDR3 has 17 amino acids. Trimming removed 5 bases from V and 0 bases from J; junction bases left unmatched: 9. CDR1 is MDHEN, CDR2 SYDVKM, per germline. CDR3 loop: CASSPTRTSGYSYEQYF. The CDR3 region has the DNA TGTGCCAGCAGTCCCACCCGGACTAGCGGGTACTCCTACGAGCAGTACTTC. The whole variable domain, filled in from reference TRBV28 and TRBJ2-7, reads DVKVTQSSRYLVKRTGEKVFLECVQDMDHENMFWYRQDPGLGLRLIYFSYDVKMKEKGDIPEGYSVSREKKERFSLILESASTNQTSMYLCASSPTRTSGYSYEQYFGPGTRLTVT.

This clonotype was seen a single time. V usage is TRBV28 and J usage is TRBJ2-7; possible D gene TRBD2, 5 bases. The CDR3 runs to 15 residues. The ends were cut back, 4 bases at V and 3 bases at J, with 16 bases in the middle. From germline, CDR1 is MDHEN and CDR2 SYDVKM. The CDR3 sequence is CASSYSVGSDYEQYF. DNA for the CDR3: TGTGCCAGCAGTTACAGTGTTGGGAGTGACTACGAGCAGTACTTC. Full variable domain (rest looked up from reference TRBV28 and TRBJ2-7): DVKVTQSSRYLVKRTGEKVFLECVQDMDHENMFWYRQDPGLGLRLIYFSYDVKMKEKGDIPEGYSVSREKKERFSLILESASTNQTSMYLCASSYSVGSDYEQYFGPGTRLTVT.

This chain connects TRBV28 to TRBJ2-2, with D perhaps TRBD2 (5 bases). The CDR3 is 14 residues long. The V end was cut by 6 bases, the J end by 7 bases, with 15 bases between. The germline V gene has CDR1 MDHEN and CDR2 SYDVKM. The CDR3 is CASSPPNGDGELFF. The CDR3 DNA follows: TGTGCCAGCAGCCCCCCCAACGGGGACGGGGAGCTGTTTTTT.

This clonotype appeared a few times. This chain connects TRBV7-3 to TRBJ2-7; either TRBD1 or TRBD2 may supply D (5 bases each). The V end was cut by 5 bases, the J end by 1 base, with 9 bases between. The CDR3 runs to 13 residues. Germline loops: CDR1 SGHTA, CDR2 FQGTGA. In DNA form, the CDR3 reads TGTGCCAGCAGCAAGGGACCTTCCTACGAGCAGTACTTC. Residues: CASSKGPSYEQYF.

This clonotype was seen a handful of times. This chain links TRBV12-3 or TRBV12-4 with TRBJ1-3; D unclear. This CDR3 spans 12 amino acids. Trimming shortened V by 3 bases and J by 0 bases, and 0 bases separated the two germline ends. The DNA for the CDR3 is TGTGCCAGCAGTTTCTCTGGAAACACCATATATTTT. It yields the protein CASSFSGNTIYF.

The J gene is TRBJ2-2, the V gene TRBV7-4; D is tentatively TRBD1 or TRBD2 (5 bases each). The CDR3 totals 17 residues. Germline lookup yields CDR1 SGHVT and CDR2 SQSDAQ. Between the trimmed V and J ends, which lost 6 bases and 1 base, there was a span of 18 bases. Written as DNA, the CDR3 is TGTGCCAGCAGTTATTCTACCGGGACGGGGAACACCGGGGAGCTGTTTTTT. Translation: CASSYSTGTGNTGELFF.

The J gene is TRBJ2-2, the V gene TRBV7-8, with 9 nucleotides matching TRBD2. There are 17 residues in the CDR3. From germline, CDR1 is SGHVS and CDR2 FQNEAQ. The J segment lost 4 bases and the V segment lost 5 bases, leaving 11 bases of the junction unmatched. Here the CDR3 reads CASSPKLAGGITGELFF. Here the CDR3 DNA reads TGTGCCAGCAGCCCCAAGCTGGCGGGAGGGATCACCGGGGAGCTGTTTTTT.

This clonotype occurred many times. The V and J genes are TRBV7-9 and TRBJ1-1; D is possibly TRBD1 (6 bases). V was trimmed by 5 bases and J by 6 bases, leaving 10 bases between them. The CDR3 contains 12 residues. The germline gives CDR1 SEHNR, CDR2 FQNEAQ (reference sequence). The CDR3 DNA reads TGTGCCAGCAGCACCCACAGGGCTGAAGCTTTCTTT. Protein: CASSTHRAEAFF.

The chain couples TRBV7-9 to TRBJ2-3; 12 bases agree with TRBD2. The CDR3 extends over 14 amino acids. Germline lookup yields CDR1 SEHNR and CDR2 FQNEAQ (reference sequence). The ends lost 4 bases at V and 4 bases at J; junction bases unmatched: 0. The DNA for the CDR3 is TGTGCCAGCAGCTCTAGCGGGGGGGCAGATACGCAGTATTTT. Protein product: CASSSSGGADTQYF.

This clonotype has a handful of counts. The CDR3 spells CASSELRPRGSLGGYTF. The CDR3 DNA follows: TGTGCCAGCAGTGAATTAAGGCCCAGGGGCTCCCTCGGCGGCTACACCTTC. The chain uses TRBV25-1 and TRBJ1-2, with a possible D match to TRBD1 (6 bases). V was clipped by 1 base and J by 8 bases, with 23 bases between them. CDR1 is MGHDK and CDR2 is SYGVNS in the germline V gene. CDR3 length equals 17 residues.

This clonotype was observed a handful of times. The gene calls are TRBV7-6 and TRBJ2-5; no clear D gene. The CDR3 totals 14 residues. Germline loops: CDR1 SGHVS, CDR2 FNYEAQ. The V gene lost 5 bases and the J gene lost 3 bases, with 13 bases spanning the gap. This CDR3 is CASSPLARKETQYF. The DNA for the CDR3 is TGTGCCAGCAGCCCCCTCGCGCGGAAAGAGACCCAGTACTTC.